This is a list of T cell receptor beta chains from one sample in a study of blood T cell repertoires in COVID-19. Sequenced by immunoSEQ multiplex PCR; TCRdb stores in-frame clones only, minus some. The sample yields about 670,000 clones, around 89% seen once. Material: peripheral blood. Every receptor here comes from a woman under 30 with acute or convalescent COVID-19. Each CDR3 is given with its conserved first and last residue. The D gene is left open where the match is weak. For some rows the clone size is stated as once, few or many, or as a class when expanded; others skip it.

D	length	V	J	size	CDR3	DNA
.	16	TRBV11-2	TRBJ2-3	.	CASSLDLREYTDTQYF	TGTGCCAGCAGCTTAGATCTAAGAGAGTACACAGATACGCAGTATTTT
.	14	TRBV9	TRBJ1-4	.	CASSVGTRNEKLFF	TGTGCCAGCAGCGTGGGGACACGGAATGAAAAACTGTTTTTT
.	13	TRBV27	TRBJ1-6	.	CASSLMSSSPLHF	TGTGCCAGCAGTTTAATGTCATCTTCACCCCTCCACTTT
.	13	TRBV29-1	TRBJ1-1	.	CSGRDTDNTEAFF	TGCAGCGGTAGGGACACTGATAACACTGAAGCTTTCTTT
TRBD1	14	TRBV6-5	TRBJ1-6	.	CASSTGQLNSPLHF	TGTGCCAGCAGTACGGGACAGCTTAATTCACCCCTCCACTTT
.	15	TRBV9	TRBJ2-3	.	CASSERDISTDTQYF	TGTGCCAGCAGCGAGAGGGACATATCCACAGATACGCAGTATTTT
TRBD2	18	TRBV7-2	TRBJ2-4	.	CASSSRTSGGRAKNIQYF	TGTGCCAGCAGCTCTCGGACTAGCGGGGGTAGGGCCAAAAACATTCAGTACTTC
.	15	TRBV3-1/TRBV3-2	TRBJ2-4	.	CASSQEGGPKNIQYF	TGTGCCAGCAGCCAAGAAGGAGGGCCCAAAAACATTCAGTACTTC
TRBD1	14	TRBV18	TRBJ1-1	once	CASSNQGAGTEAFF	TGTGCCAGCTCAAATCAGGGGGCTGGCACTGAAGCTTTCTTT
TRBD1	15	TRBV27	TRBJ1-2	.	CASSPRTGGDYGYTF	TGTGCCAGCAGTCCAAGGACAGGGGGCGATTATGGCTACACCTTC
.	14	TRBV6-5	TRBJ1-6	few	CASSRTRANSPLHF	TGTGCCAGCAGTCGGACGCGGGCCAATTCACCCCTCCACTTT
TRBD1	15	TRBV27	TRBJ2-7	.	CASSVTTGGFYEQYF	TGTGCCAGCAGTGTTACGACAGGGGGCTTCTACGAGCAGTACTTC
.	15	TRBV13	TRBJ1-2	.	CASSLGAGRKYGYTF	TGTGCCAGCAGCTTAGGTGCGGGGAGAAAGTATGGCTACACCTTC
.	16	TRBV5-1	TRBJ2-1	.	CASSALKSSSYNEQFF	TGCGCCAGCAGCGCCCTTAAATCTAGCTCCTACAATGAGCAGTTCTTC
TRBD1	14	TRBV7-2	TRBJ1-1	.	CASSLLRTGTEAFF	TGTGCCAGCAGCTTATTAAGGACAGGTACTGAAGCTTTCTTT
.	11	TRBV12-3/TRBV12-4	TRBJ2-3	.	CASTLGEAQYF	TGTGCCAGCACCTTAGGGGAGGCGCAGTATTTT
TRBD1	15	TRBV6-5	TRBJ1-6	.	CASSSTRDSNSPLHF	TGTGCCAGCAGTTCCACTCGGGACAGTAATTCACCCCTCCACTTT
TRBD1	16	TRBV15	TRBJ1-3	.	CATSSSDRGRGNTIYF	TGTGCCACCAGCAGTTCGGACAGGGGAAGGGGAAACACCATATATTTT
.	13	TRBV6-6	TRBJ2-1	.	CASKGDPYNEQFF	TGTGCCAGTAAGGGGGATCCCTACAATGAGCAGTTCTTC
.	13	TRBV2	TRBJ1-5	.	CASIDRKNQPQHF	TGTGCCAGCATCGACAGAAAAAATCAGCCCCAGCATTTT
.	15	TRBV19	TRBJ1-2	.	CASSISSGSDYGYTF	TGTGCCAGTAGTATCTCGTCGGGGTCGGACTATGGCTACACCTTC
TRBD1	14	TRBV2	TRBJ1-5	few	CASGGEQGGQPQHF	TGTGCCAGCGGGGGAGAACAGGGGGGACAGCCCCAGCATTTT
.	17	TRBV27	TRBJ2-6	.	CASSGTRALSGANVLTF	TGTGCCAGCAGCGGGACACGGGCCCTCTCTGGGGCCAACGTCCTGACTTTC
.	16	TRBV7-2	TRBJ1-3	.	CASSLSGRGAGNTIYF	TGTGCCAGCAGCTTGTCAGGGCGGGGGGCTGGAAACACCATATATTTT